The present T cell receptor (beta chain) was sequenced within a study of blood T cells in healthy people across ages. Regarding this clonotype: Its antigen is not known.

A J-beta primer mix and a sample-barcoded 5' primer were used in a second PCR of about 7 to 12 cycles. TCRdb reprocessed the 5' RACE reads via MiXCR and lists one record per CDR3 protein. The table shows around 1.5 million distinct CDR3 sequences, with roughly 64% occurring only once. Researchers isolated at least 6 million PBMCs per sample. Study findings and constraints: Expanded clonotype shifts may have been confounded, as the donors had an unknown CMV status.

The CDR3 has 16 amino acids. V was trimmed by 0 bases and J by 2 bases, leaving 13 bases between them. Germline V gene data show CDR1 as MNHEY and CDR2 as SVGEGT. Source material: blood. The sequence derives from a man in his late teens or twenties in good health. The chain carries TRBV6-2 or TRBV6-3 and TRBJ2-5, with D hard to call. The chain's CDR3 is CASSYSRSQKQETQYF. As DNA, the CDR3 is TGTGCCAGCAGTTACTCGAGGAGCCAGAAGCAAGAGACCCAGTACTTC.